The T cell receptor (beta chain) described here comes from a study of vaccination effects on CD4 cells after COVID-19. Findings of the study overall: Healthy vaccinees showed cross-reactivity with common cold coronaviruses in only 1 of 255 vaccine-induced clones.

With respect to this clone: Its specificity is unknown.

Pools of viral peptides were used by the ViraFEST assay to expand antigen-specific CD4+ T cells ahead of sequencing. Around day 10 of culture, CD4+ T cells were separated out. Prior SARS-CoV-2 infection was absent in the vaccine recipients, as shown by negative nucleocapsid antibodies. Each well held around 2 million PBMC cultured with around 9.2 ug/ml peptides and 7.5 to 10 IU/ml IL-2. This CDR3 region has 15 residues. Trimming took off 7 bases at V and 2 bases at J, with 17 bases between the two ends. The germline gives CDR1 MNHEY, CDR2 SVGAGI. Produced via immunoSEQ multiplex PCR; TCRdb's table is partial and in-frame only. The data show around 63,000 clones, with around three quarters seen just once and less than 4% held by the top ten.

The sample in question was CD4+ T cells from PBMCs cultured with HCoV-OC43 spike peptides, obtained before COVID-19 vaccination. Described subset: HCoV-OC43 spike overlapping peptide pool stimulation. This receptor was obtained from a human donor who received a COVID-19 vaccine. The chain is built from TRBV6-5 and TRBJ1-2, with D maybe TRBD1 (5 bases). Here the CDR3 reads CASNGLNAGNYGYTF. The DNA of the CDR3 is TGTGCCAGCAATGGCCTGAACGCAGGGAACTATGGCTACACCTTC.